The clone carrying this T cell receptor (beta chain) was detected many times. TCRdb re-analysed the 5' RACE reads in MiXCR, keeping a single row per CDR3 protein. This table holds about 49,000 distinct CDR3 sequences, 5.5% to 7.5% found once. The CDR3 contains 14 residues. Germline CDR1 reads SGHTA; CDR2 reads FQGNSA. The ends were cut back, 5 bases at V and 2 bases at J, with 12 bases in the middle. This sample was included in a study of T-cell memory formation after mild COVID-19. The rearrangement joins TRBV7-2 to TRBJ2-5; a possible D gene is TRBD2 (5 bases). This TCR was sampled from a man aged 18-30 years who had mild COVID-19 (a few samples of this study predate the infection). Cell type and time point are not known. The source material was PBMCs or a T cell subset sorted from them (not recorded which). CDR3 region: CASSLAGLQETQYF. The CDR3 DNA is TGTGCCAGCAGCCTCGCTGGACTGCAAGAGACCCAGTACTTC.